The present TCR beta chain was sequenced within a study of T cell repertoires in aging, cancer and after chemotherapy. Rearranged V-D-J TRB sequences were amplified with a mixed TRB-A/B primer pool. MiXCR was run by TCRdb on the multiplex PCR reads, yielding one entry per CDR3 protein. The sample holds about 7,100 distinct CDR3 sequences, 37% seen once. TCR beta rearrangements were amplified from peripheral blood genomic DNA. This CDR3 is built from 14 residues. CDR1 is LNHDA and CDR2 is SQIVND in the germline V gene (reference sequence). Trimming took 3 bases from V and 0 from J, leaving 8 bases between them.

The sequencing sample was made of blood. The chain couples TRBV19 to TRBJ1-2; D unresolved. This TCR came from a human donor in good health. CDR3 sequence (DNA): TGTGCCAGTAGTATGAGGGAATCTAACTATGGCTACACCTTC. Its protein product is CASSMRESNYGYTF. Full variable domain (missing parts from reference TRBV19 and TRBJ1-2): DGGITQSPKYLFRKEGQNVTLSCEQNLNHDAMYWYRQDPGQGLRLIYYSQIVNDFQKGDIAEGYSVSREKKESFPLTVTSAQKNPTAFYLCASSMRESNYGYTFGSGTRLTVV.